This T cell receptor (beta chain) was captured in a study of T cell responses to AZD1222 COVID-19 vaccine. The V gene's germline CDR1 is SGHTA and CDR2 FQGNSA. V dropped 5 bases and J dropped 4 bases, with 11 bases sitting between them. CDR3 length: 13 amino acids. Data came from immunoSEQ multiplex PCR; TCRdb stores just in-frame clones and leaves some out. The top ten clones hold 0.85% to 1.1% of a sample with fewer than 200,000 clones, roughly 87% of them seen once. The source of this sequence is an adult who received the AZD1222 COVID-19 vaccine. The sequencing used peripheral blood, collected 28 days after the second AZD1222 dose. The chain recombines TRBV7-2 with TRBJ1-2; the D is unclear. The CDR3 DNA sequence: TGTGCCAGCAGCCCCCGTCTTAGCTATGGCTACACCTTC. It specifies CASSPRLSYGYTF. The variable domain in full, with the rest retrieved from reference TRBV7-2 and TRBJ1-2, is GAGVSQSPSNKVTEKGKDVELRCDPISGHTALYWYRQSLGQGLEFLIYFQGNSAPDKSGLPSDRFSAERTGGSVSTLTIQRTQQEDSAVYLCASSPRLSYGYTFGSGTRLTVV.